This is a list of T cell receptor beta chains from one sample in a study of T cells in Graves' hyperthyroidism and ophthalmopathy. TCRdb fed the multiplex PCR reads into MiXCR, producing one record per CDR3 protein. Of some 350,000 distinct CDR3 sequences in the sample, about 19% were seen once. The source material was blood. These receptors were collected from a woman in her late teens or twenties with Graves' hyperthyroidism. Each CDR3 is given with its conserved first and last residue. The D gene is left open where the match is weak. Rows give clone size only sometimes, using once, few, many, or a class for an expanded clone.

clone_size: many; d_call: .; cdr3_length: 15; v_call: TRBV6-5; j_call: TRBJ2-7; cdr3_nt: TGTGCCAGCACTTCCGGACGGACTGGGTGGTGGGAGCAGTACTTC; cdr3_aa: CASTSGRTGWWEQYF
clone_size: .; d_call: .; cdr3_length: 14; v_call: TRBV12-3/TRBV12-4; j_call: TRBJ1-1; cdr3_nt: TGTGCCAGCAACAGAGCAAAGACGGGGACTGAAGCTTTCTTT; cdr3_aa: CASNRAKTGTEAFF
clone_size: many; d_call: .; cdr3_length: 15; v_call: TRBV20-1; j_call: TRBJ2-7; cdr3_nt: TGCAGTGCTAGAGATTCTACAGGGAGAAACTACGAGCAGTACTTC; cdr3_aa: CSARDSTGRNYEQYF
clone_size: .; d_call: TRBD1; cdr3_length: 15; v_call: TRBV5-1; j_call: TRBJ2-5; cdr3_nt: TGCGCCAGCAGTGGACAGGGGATTACGGCGGAGACCCAGTACTTC; cdr3_aa: CASSGQGITAETQYF
clone_size: many; d_call: TRBD1; cdr3_length: 15; v_call: TRBV20-1; j_call: TRBJ1-2; cdr3_nt: TGCAGTGCTAGAGACGGAGGACAGGGTGCCTATGGCTACACCTTC; cdr3_aa: CSARDGGQGAYGYTF
clone_size: many; d_call: .; cdr3_length: 12; v_call: TRBV28; j_call: TRBJ1-2; cdr3_nt: TGTGCCAGCAGGACAATCGACTATGGCTACACCTTC; cdr3_aa: CASRTIDYGYTF
clone_size: .; d_call: .; cdr3_length: 14; v_call: TRBV12-3/TRBV12-4; j_call: TRBJ2-7; cdr3_nt: TGTGCCAGCAGTTTAGCAGCTAGGGGGGACGAGCAGTACTTC; cdr3_aa: CASSLAARGDEQYF
clone_size: .; d_call: TRBD2; cdr3_length: 22; v_call: TRBV9; j_call: TRBJ2-2; cdr3_nt: TGTGCCAGCAGCGTACGGGTTGGGACTAGCGGGGGGGCCGAGGTGAACACCGGGGAGCTGTTTTTT; cdr3_aa: CASSVRVGTSGGAEVNTGELFF
clone_size: many; d_call: .; cdr3_length: 18; v_call: TRBV7-8; j_call: TRBJ1-3; cdr3_nt: TGTGCCAGCAGCTTAGGTGTGCGACAGGAAAACTCCGGAAACACCATATATTTT; cdr3_aa: CASSLGVRQENSGNTIYF
clone_size: .; d_call: .; cdr3_length: 14; v_call: TRBV4-1; j_call: TRBJ1-6; cdr3_nt: TGCGCCAGCAGCTATCAGAACTCACATTCACCCCTCCACTTT; cdr3_aa: CASSYQNSHSPLHF
clone_size: many; d_call: TRBD1; cdr3_length: 13; v_call: TRBV11-3; j_call: TRBJ2-5; cdr3_nt: TGTGCCAGCAGCAACGACAGGGGTCAGACCCAGTACTTC; cdr3_aa: CASSNDRGQTQYF
clone_size: many; d_call: .; cdr3_length: 13; v_call: TRBV30; j_call: TRBJ1-1; cdr3_nt: TGTGCCTGGGTGACGGAGATGAACACTGAAGCTTTCTTT; cdr3_aa: CAWVTEMNTEAFF
clone_size: few; d_call: .; cdr3_length: 14; v_call: TRBV7-3; j_call: TRBJ2-2; cdr3_nt: TGTGCCTCCCAGGAGGGGGCCAGCACCGGGGAGCTGTGTTTT; cdr3_aa: CASQEGASTGELCF
clone_size: .; d_call: .; cdr3_length: 15; v_call: TRBV6-1; j_call: TRBJ2-5; cdr3_nt: TGTGCCAGCAGTGAATGGGTGGAGGGGGGAGAGACCCAGTACTTC; cdr3_aa: CASSEWVEGGETQYF
clone_size: few; d_call: .; cdr3_length: 14; v_call: TRBV28; j_call: TRBJ2-2; cdr3_nt: TGTGCCAGCACATCGGGGCCCAACACCGGGGAGCTGTTTTTT; cdr3_aa: CASTSGPNTGELFF
clone_size: few; d_call: TRBD1; cdr3_length: 12; v_call: TRBV6-1; j_call: TRBJ1-2; cdr3_nt: TGTGCCAGCTCACCCGACAGGGTGAGCTACACCTTC; cdr3_aa: CASSPDRVSYTF
clone_size: few; d_call: TRBD1; cdr3_length: 15; v_call: TRBV6-1; j_call: TRBJ1-1; cdr3_nt: TGTGCCAGCAGGCGGACAGGGCATATGAACACTGAAGCTTTCTTT; cdr3_aa: CASRRTGHMNTEAFF
clone_size: few; d_call: .; cdr3_length: 14; v_call: TRBV3-1; j_call: TRBJ1-4; cdr3_nt: TGTGCCAGCAGCCAAGGCGGGGGGAGGGAAAAACTGTTTTTT; cdr3_aa: CASSQGGGREKLFF
clone_size: many; d_call: TRBD2; cdr3_length: 16; v_call: TRBV4-2; j_call: TRBJ2-5; cdr3_nt: TGTGCCAGCAGCCAACCGGGACTAGCGGGGGCCGAGACCCAGTACTTC; cdr3_aa: CASSQPGLAGAETQYF
clone_size: many; d_call: TRBD1; cdr3_length: 15; v_call: TRBV20-1; j_call: TRBJ1-1; cdr3_nt: TGCAGTGCACCCGGGACAGGGGACTTGAACACTGAAGCTTTCTTT; cdr3_aa: CSAPGTGDLNTEAFF
clone_size: .; d_call: .; cdr3_length: 13; v_call: TRBV6-1; j_call: TRBJ1-5; cdr3_nt: TGTGCCAGCAGTGACGTAGTCAATCAGCCCCAGCATTTT; cdr3_aa: CASSDVVNQPQHF
clone_size: many; d_call: .; cdr3_length: 15; v_call: TRBV5-1; j_call: TRBJ1-1; cdr3_nt: TGCGCCAGCAGCTTGGCAGGGACATATAACACTGAAGCTTTCTTT; cdr3_aa: CASSLAGTYNTEAFF
clone_size: many; d_call: .; cdr3_length: 14; v_call: TRBV24-1; j_call: TRBJ1-5; cdr3_nt: TGTGCCACCAGTGCGGGGGCGAGCAATCAGCCCCAGCATTTT; cdr3_aa: CATSAGASNQPQHF
clone_size: many; d_call: .; cdr3_length: 14; v_call: TRBV12-3/TRBV12-4; j_call: TRBJ1-1; cdr3_nt: TGTGCCAGCAGTTTGGGAGGGCTGAGCACTGAAGCTTTCTTT; cdr3_aa: CASSLGGLSTEAFF
clone_size: many; d_call: TRBD1; cdr3_length: 13; v_call: TRBV30; j_call: TRBJ1-2; cdr3_nt: TGTGCCTGGATAAGGACAGGCAACTATGGCTACACCTTC; cdr3_aa: CAWIRTGNYGYTF
clone_size: many; d_call: .; cdr3_length: 13; v_call: TRBV11-2; j_call: TRBJ2-7; cdr3_nt: TGTGCCAGCAGCCGACTGGGGGAAGGCGAGCAGTACTTC; cdr3_aa: CASSRLGEGEQYF
clone_size: many; d_call: TRBD1; cdr3_length: 15; v_call: TRBV7-8; j_call: TRBJ1-5; cdr3_nt: TGTGCCAGCAGCTTACGGGGGACAGGTAGTCAGCCCCAGCATTTT; cdr3_aa: CASSLRGTGSQPQHF
clone_size: .; d_call: .; cdr3_length: 13; v_call: TRBV12-3/TRBV12-4; j_call: TRBJ1-5; cdr3_nt: TGTGCCAGCAGCCCTTTTGATGCGTCGCCCCAGCATTTT; cdr3_aa: CASSPFDASPQHF
clone_size: many; d_call: TRBD1; cdr3_length: 14; v_call: TRBV29-1; j_call: TRBJ2-7; cdr3_nt: TGCAGCGTTGCCCCGGGACAGGGAGGCCACGAGCAGTACTTC; cdr3_aa: CSVAPGQGGHEQYF
clone_size: many; d_call: .; cdr3_length: 17; v_call: TRBV11-1; j_call: TRBJ1-5; cdr3_nt: TGTGCCAGCAGCTTAGAGCCACTCGGGAGAAGCAATCAGCCCCAGCATTTT; cdr3_aa: CASSLEPLGRSNQPQHF
clone_size: .; d_call: TRBD1; cdr3_length: 14; v_call: TRBV2; j_call: TRBJ1-1; cdr3_nt: TGTGCCAGCAGTGGGACAGGAGGTCACACTGAAGCTTTCTTT; cdr3_aa: CASSGTGGHTEAFF
clone_size: few; d_call: .; cdr3_length: 12; v_call: TRBV28; j_call: TRBJ1-1; cdr3_nt: TGTGCCAGCAGTCCCCACCTCACTGAAGCTTTCTTT; cdr3_aa: CASSPHLTEAFF
clone_size: many; d_call: .; cdr3_length: 13; v_call: TRBV18; j_call: TRBJ2-7; cdr3_nt: TGTGCCAGCTCACCACTCGCCGGATACGAGCAGTACTTC; cdr3_aa: CASSPLAGYEQYF